This TCR beta chain was identified during a study of shared clonotypes between healthy human individuals. Study-wide points: Estimated clonotype richness was generally higher in naive than memory subsets. Clonotype sharing levels among donors were expected to vary with sequencing depth. Unshared clonotypes carried lower generation probabilities than those common to all four donors.

Details on this clone: Its antigen is as yet unknown.

It was across several immunoSEQ plates that each subset's genomic DNA was evenly split. Assay used: immunoSEQ multiplex PCR; TCRdb lists only in-frame clones, some missing. Altogether some 1,900,000 clones are present, approximately 94% being singletons, with the ten largest covering roughly 1.2%. CD45RO negativity and positive selection for CCR7 defined naive CD8 cells, a population that excluded terminally differentiated effector memory CD45RA+ cells. This clonotype was sampled from a man younger than 35 in good health. Sample: naive CD8+ T cells sorted from blood.

The CDR3 here is CASSWGQNSPLHF. DNA for the CDR3: TGTGCCAGCAGCTGGGGACAGAATTCACCCCTCCACTTT. The chain joins TRBV5-6 to TRBJ1-6; TRBD1 matches at 7 bases. V was clipped by 3 bases and J by 7 bases; unmatched bases: 1. Germline values: CDR1 SGHDT, CDR2 YYEEEE. This CDR3 region has 13 residues.